Listed here are 25 T cell receptor beta chains from one sample, sequenced in a study of shared clonotypes between healthy human individuals. Clones were read by immunoSEQ multiplex PCR, and TCRdb kept only the in-frame ones, dropping some. This sample has around 1.9 million clones, with just under 95% found just once. Naive CD8 cells, CD45RO-negative and positively selected for CCR7, excluded terminally differentiated effector memory CD45RA+ cells. Sequences were obtained from naive CD8+ T cells from PBMCs. The receptors originated from a man younger than 35 in good health. Some clones in this sample may be carry-over from other donors' samples.

V usage is TRBV7-9 and J usage is TRBJ1-4, with D unresolved. Trimming pared 1 base from V and 0 bases from J, leaving 15 bases between. The CDR3 runs 18 residues. The germline V gene encodes CDR1 SEHNR and CDR2 FQNEAQ (reference sequence). CDR3 residues: CASSLDARSEATNEKLFF. The CDR3 DNA is TGTGCCAGCAGCTTAGACGCTAGGTCAGAAGCAACTAATGAAAAACTGTTTTTT.

The gene calls are TRBV9 and TRBJ2-1; 9 bases agree with TRBD1. Losses at the gene ends were 6 bases for V and 7 bases for J; bases not matched to a gene: 8. The CDR3 is made up of 14 amino acids. CDR1 is SGDLS, CDR2 YYNGEE, per germline. CDR3 sequence (DNA): TGTGCCAGCACCCCGCAGGACAGGGGTAATGAGCAGTTCTTC. It yields the protein CASTPQDRGNEQFF. The full variable domain, with the rest looked up from reference TRBV9 and TRBJ2-1, is DSGVTQTPKHLITATGQRVTLRCSPRSGDLSVYWYQQSLDQGLQFLIQYYNGEERAKGNILERFSAQQFPDLHSELNLSSLELGDSALYFCASTPQDRGNEQFFGPGTRLTVL.

The sample holds one count of this clone. The rearrangement joins TRBV7-6 to TRBJ2-7; D is uncertain. This CDR3 comprises 14 residues. Germline CDR1 reads SGHVS; CDR2 reads FNYEAQ. The V end was cut by 1 base, the J end by 5 bases, with 12 bases between. The CDR3 bases are TGTGCCAGCAGCTTAGGGGTTAGGTCGGACGAGCAGTACTTC. Amino acids: CASSLGVRSDEQYF.

This clone was detected only a few times. This chain joins TRBV13 and TRBJ1-2, with D perhaps TRBD1 (5 bases). Trimming pared 5 bases from V and 8 bases from J, leaving 12 bases between. CDR3 length: 12 amino acids. Germline V gene sequence: CDR1 PRHDT, CDR2 FYEKMQ (reference sequence). The DNA for the CDR3 is TGTGCCAGCAGCCAATGGGACGACGGCTACACCTTC. Translating gives CASSQWDDGYTF.

The DNA for the CDR3 is TGTGCCAGCGCGGGAGGGGACCCCTACGAGCAGTACTTC. It encodes CASAGGDPYEQYF. This chain links TRBV21-1 with TRBJ2-7; TRBD2, as called in the table, went unchecked against the DNA. TRBV21-1 is designated a pseudogene. CDR3 length equals 13 residues.

V and J are TRBV2 and TRBJ2-3; D is perhaps TRBD1 or TRBD2 (5 bases each). CDR3 length equals 14 residues. The V and J ends lost 7 bases and 11 bases respectively, with 22 bases between them. CDR1 is SNHLY, CDR2 FYNNEI, per germline. As DNA, the CDR3 is TGTGCCAGCAATCCGGGACGCTTAGGTCCTGGGCAGTATTTT. Its protein is CASNPGRLGPGQYF.

The chain employs TRBV2 and TRBJ1-2; TRBD1 is a possible D gene (5 bases). The CDR3 contains 14 residues. V dropped 1 base and J dropped 2 bases, with 8 bases sitting between them. Per germline, CDR1 SNHLY and CDR2 FYNNEI. The CDR3 here is CASSEGRQNYGYTF. CDR3 DNA: TGTGCCAGCAGTGAAGGCAGACAGAACTATGGCTACACCTTC. Based on the CDR3 plus reference TRBV2 and TRBJ1-2, the full variable domain is EPEVTQTPSHQVTQMGQEVILRCVPISNHLYFYWYRQILGQKVEFLVSFYNNEISEKSEIFDDQFSVERPDGSNFTLKIRSTKLEDSAMYFCASSEGRQNYGYTFGSGTRLTVV.

The V call is TRBV5-4, the J call TRBJ2-7; tentatively, D is TRBD2 (5 bases). Trimming pared 4 bases from V and 0 bases from J, leaving 14 bases between. Germline CDR1 is SGHNT and CDR2 is YYREEE (reference sequence). This CDR3 region has 15 residues. The CDR3 nucleotides are TGTGCCAGCAGCCTAGAGCCTGGGAGCTCCTACGAGCAGTACTTC. This encodes CASSLEPGSSYEQYF.

This rearrangement joins TRBV27 to TRBJ2-7; D unresolved. Trimming took 5 bases from V and 7 from J, leaving 18 bases between them. CDR1 and CDR2 (germline): MNHEY, SMNVEV (reference sequence). The CDR3 sequence is 14 residues long. CDR3 sequence reads: CASSTWARVREQYF. The CDR3 DNA follows: TGTGCCAGCAGTACTTGGGCTAGGGTGAGGGAGCAGTACTTC.

The rearrangement links TRBV13 to TRBJ2-1, with 14 nucleotides matching TRBD2. Trimming at V came to 5 bases and at J to 3 bases, leaving 12 bases not matched to a gene. The CDR3 totals 19 residues. In germline, CDR1 is PRHDT, CDR2 FYEKMQ (reference sequence). The CDR3 loop is CASSRPGLAGVGSYNEQFF. As DNA, the CDR3 is TGTGCCAGCAGCCGCCCGGGACTAGCGGGAGTTGGGAGCTACAATGAGCAGTTCTTC.

The chain employs TRBV19 and TRBJ2-7; D possibly corresponds to TRBD2 (6 bases). Deletions cut 7 bases from V and 5 bases from J, with 15 bases between. Germline V CDR1 and CDR2: LNHDA, SQIVND (reference sequence). The CDR3 contains 13 residues. CDR3 DNA: TGTGCCAGTACCAAGGACCCGGGGGACGAGCAGTACTTC. Residues: CASTKDPGDEQYF.

This sequence joins TRBV29-1 and TRBJ1-2, with D perhaps matching TRBD1 (5 bases). CDR3 length: 13 residues. Trimming stripped 7 bases from V and 4 bases from J, with 16 bases between. CDR1 SQVTM and CDR2 ANQGSEA come from the germline V gene. The CDR3 loop is CSAPASGPYGYTF. The CDR3 nucleotides are TGCAGCGCCCCGGCCTCGGGGCCCTATGGCTACACCTTC. Together with reference TRBV29-1 and TRBJ1-2, the CDR3 gives the full variable domain: SAVISQKPSRDICQRGTSLTIQCQVDSQVTMMFWYRQQPGQSLTLIATANQGSEATYESGFVIDKFPISRPNLTFSTLTVSNMSPEDSSIYLCSAPASGPYGYTFGSGTRLTVV.

The chain links TRBV29-1 to TRBJ2-2; 7 bases agree with TRBD1. Unmatched junction bases numbered 21, after V lost 0 bases and J lost 5 bases. This CDR3 has 20 amino acids. Germline V lookup: CDR1 SQVTM, CDR2 ANQGSEA. The DNA for the CDR3 is TGCAGCGTTGAAGATTTAGTGCGGCGTCGGGGACAGAGTGGAACCGGGGAGCTGTTTTTT. Translated, it gives CSVEDLVRRRGQSGTGELFF.

A remark on this clone: Other DNA sequences within the sample encode an identical CDR3. V gene TRBV9 combines with J gene TRBJ2-3; no clear D. The CDR3 loop spans 12 amino acids. CDR1 is SGDLS, CDR2 YYNGEE, per germline. Trimming shortened V by 3 bases and J by 4 bases, and 6 bases separated the two germline ends. The CDR3 loop reads CASSDRPDTQYF. CDR3 nucleotides: TGTGCCAGCAGCGACCGCCCAGATACGCAGTATTTT.

The chain combines TRBV7-8 with TRBJ2-5, with 15 positions matching TRBD2. Germline CDR1 SGHVS, CDR2 FQNEAQ. The CDR3 is made up of 16 amino acids. The V and J ends lost 3 bases and 5 bases, in that order; junction bases with no gene match: 4. In nucleotides, the CDR3 is TGTGCCAGCAGCTTCGGACTAGCGGGAGGGCGCGAGACCCAGTACTTC. Amino acid sequence: CASSFGLAGGRETQYF.

This chain connects TRBV14 to TRBJ2-7, with D tentatively TRBD2 (5 bases). V was trimmed by 1 base and J by 5 bases, leaving 12 bases between them. Germline CDR1 SGHDN, CDR2 FVKESK. There are 14 residues in the CDR3. This chain's CDR3 is CASSQVTADHEQYF. The CDR3 coding sequence is TGTGCCAGCAGCCAAGTTACAGCGGACCACGAGCAGTACTTC.

Only one count was recorded for this clone. The J gene is TRBJ1-5, the V gene TRBV9; D remains ambiguous. CDR3 length equals 14 residues. The germline CDR1 and CDR2 sequences are SGDLS and YYNGEE. Trimming took off 2 bases at V and 0 bases at J, with 6 bases between the two ends. CDR3 in amino acids: CASSVSYSNQPQHF. CDR3 nucleotides: TGTGCCAGCAGCGTGTCTTATAGCAATCAGCCCCAGCATTTT.

V is TRBV28 and J is TRBJ1-5; 8 nucleotides match TRBD1. CDR1 MDHEN and CDR2 SYDVKM come from the germline V gene. Trimming removed 0 bases from V and 0 bases from J; junction bases left unmatched: 4. The CDR3 runs to 17 residues. As DNA, the CDR3 is TGTGCCAGCAGTTTATGGCAGGACAGGGTTAGCAATCAGCCCCAGCATTTT. Amino acids: CASSLWQDRVSNQPQHF.

This clone occurred once. The CDR3 loop is CASSAPGPYNEQFF. Here the CDR3 DNA reads TGTGCCAGCAGCGCTCCGGGCCCCTACAATGAGCAGTTCTTC. The chain has TRBV5-4 and TRBJ2-1; D remains ambiguous. V lost 4 bases and J 2 bases, leaving 10 bases between the germline ends. The CDR3 has 14 residues. Per the germline V gene, CDR1 is SGHNT and CDR2 is YYREEE (reference sequence).

This chain connects TRBV27 to TRBJ2-3, with 13 bases identical to TRBD2. J gave up 0 bases and V 5 bases, and 11 bases lay outside the gene matches. The CDR3 covers 19 residues. Germline values: CDR1 MNHEY, CDR2 SMNVEV (reference sequence). The CDR3 region has the DNA TGTGCCAGCAGTCTCATACCCGGGACTAGCGGGGCTAGCACAGATACGCAGTATTTT. The encoded protein is CASSLIPGTSGASTDTQYF.

This rearrangement joins TRBV7-9 to TRBJ2-1; TRBD2 aligns across 11 bases. Germline V lookup: CDR1 SEHNR, CDR2 FQNEAQ (reference sequence). The CDR3 is 15 amino acids. The trim removed 6 bases at V and 7 bases at J, leaving 8 bases unmatched. CDR3 region: CASSSTSGSLNEQFF. The CDR3 DNA sequence: TGTGCCAGCAGTTCTACTAGCGGGAGTTTGAATGAGCAGTTCTTC.

About this clone itself: Other DNA sequences in this sample translate to the same CDR3. The gene calls are TRBV10-3 and TRBJ2-7; 9 bases fit TRBD2. CDR1 ENHRY and CDR2 SYGVKD come from the germline V gene. The CDR3 spans 14 residues. V lost 4 bases, J lost 0 bases, and 1 base stayed unmatched. CDR3 loop: CAISAGLASYEQYF. CDR3 nucleotides: TGTGCCATCAGTGCGGGACTAGCCTCCTACGAGCAGTACTTC.

The chain has TRBV9 and TRBJ2-1; D may be TRBD2 (5 bases). There are 14 residues in the CDR3. Per germline, CDR1 SGDLS and CDR2 YYNGEE. Trimming cost V 0 bases and J 7 bases, with 11 bases left between them. CDR3 in amino acids: CASSVDEGLNEQFF. CDR3 nucleotide sequence: TGTGCCAGCAGCGTAGATGAGGGCCTAAATGAGCAGTTCTTC.

The J gene is TRBJ2-2, the V gene TRBV9; the match to TRBD1 covers 9 bases. With V trimmed by 4 bases and J by 4 bases, 8 bases remained unmatched. The CDR3 runs to 16 residues. Per the germline V gene, CDR1 is SGDLS and CDR2 is YYNGEE. The CDR3 bases are TGTGCCAGCAGCCCAGCCGGGACAGGGTTCACCGGGGAGCTGTTTTTT. Translated: CASSPAGTGFTGELFF.

V and J are TRBV19 and TRBJ1-5; weak D call: TRBD1 (6 bases). CDR3 length equals 15 residues. V was clipped by 3 bases and J by 3 bases, with 12 bases between them. The germline V gene has CDR1 LNHDA and CDR2 SQIVND (reference sequence). In DNA, the CDR3 is TGTGCCAGTAGTATGTCAGGGGCCGTCAATCAGCCCCAGCATTTT. As protein: CASSMSGAVNQPQHF.